The 22 T cell receptor beta chains below were found in one sample sequenced in a study of cytomegalovirus exposure and HLA in healthy donors. Both 60 Vbeta primers and 13 Jbeta primers went into the PCR. Repertoires were generated with immunoSEQ multiplex PCR, while TCRdb's copy carries only in-frame clones and drops some. This table has 200,000 to 300,000 clones, almost 85% appearing once. The sample was PBMCs. Receptors were obtained from a woman aged 40 to 50 in good health and CMV-seropositive.

This clone was seen a handful of times. The V gene is TRBV28, the J gene TRBJ2-1; 9 bases align to TRBD2. Germline V gene lookup returns CDR1 MDHEN and CDR2 SYDVKM. The CDR3 sequence is 15 residues long. The V gene end was trimmed by 4 bases and the J gene end by 8 bases; junction bases not matched to a gene: 9. In nucleotides, the CDR3 is TGTGCCAGCAGTTCAGCGGGAGGTTTTATCTATGAGCAGTTCTTC. Translation: CASSSAGGFIYEQFF.

The chain carries TRBV30 and TRBJ1-2; 8 nucleotides agree with TRBD1. The CDR3 consists of 15 residues. Per germline, CDR1 GTSNPN and CDR2 SVGIG (reference sequence). V was clipped by 4 bases and J by 4 bases; unmatched bases: 11. Written as DNA, the CDR3 is TGTGCCTGGACCCTCACACCTCAGGGGGCCTATGGCTACACCTTC. Translated, it gives CAWTLTPQGAYGYTF.

The V and J genes are TRBV7-9 and TRBJ1-5, with 8 bases that match TRBD1. Per the germline V gene, CDR1 is SEHNR and CDR2 is FQNEAQ (reference sequence). This CDR3 has 16 residues. Trimming removed 4 bases from V and 3 bases from J; junction bases left unmatched: 8. CDR3 sequence: CASSSTTGAVNQPQHF. For the CDR3, the DNA is TGTGCCAGCAGCTCAACGACAGGGGCGGTCAATCAGCCCCAGCATTTT.

This chain links TRBV2 with TRBJ2-7; 9 bases are a match to TRBD1. The trim removed 5 bases at V and 2 bases at J, leaving 4 bases unmatched. Germline-derived CDR1 and CDR2 are SNHLY and FYNNEI. The length of the CDR3 is 14 residues. The chain's CDR3 is CASSSGQGPYEQYF. For the CDR3, the DNA is TGTGCCAGCAGTTCCGGACAGGGGCCCTACGAGCAGTACTTC.

Written as DNA, the CDR3 is TGTGCCAGTAGTATAACTAGCAACCAAGAGACCCAGTACTTC. Its translation is CASSITSNQETQYF. The rearrangement links TRBV19 to TRBJ2-5; D might be TRBD2 (6 bases). The CDR3 consists of 14 residues. Germline-derived CDR1 and CDR2 are LNHDA and SQIVND (reference sequence). The V gene lost 2 bases and the J gene lost 0 bases, with 7 bases spanning the gap. Together with reference TRBV19 and TRBJ2-5, the CDR3 gives the full variable domain: DGGITQSPKYLFRKEGQNVTLSCEQNLNHDAMYWYRQDPGQGLRLIYYSQIVNDFQKGDIAEGYSVSREKKESFPLTVTSAQKNPTAFYLCASSITSNQETQYFGPGTRLLVL.

V gene TRBV10-3 combines with J gene TRBJ2-7; 14 bases map to TRBD2. The V gene end was trimmed by 4 bases and the J gene end by 5 bases; junction bases not matched to a gene: 7. Germline V gives CDR1 ENHRY, CDR2 SYGVKD. The CDR3 sequence is 16 residues long. CDR3: CAISATSGGGNHEQYF. CDR3 DNA: TGTGCCATCAGTGCGACTAGCGGGGGGGGGAACCACGAGCAGTACTTC.

J is TRBJ1-4 and V is TRBV6-1; 10 positions agree with TRBD1. Germline trimming cut 3 bases from V and 2 bases from J; bases unmatched to any gene: 6. Germline CDR1 is MNHNS and CDR2 is SASEGT. This CDR3 region has 17 residues. The CDR3: CASSDRDRGPTNEKLFF. The CDR3 region has the DNA TGTGCCAGCAGTGACCGGGACAGGGGTCCCACTAATGAAAAACTGTTTTTT.

The chain couples TRBV5-4 to TRBJ2-4, with D possibly TRBD1 on 6 matching bases. The germline V gene has CDR1 SGHNT and CDR2 YYREEE (reference sequence). This CDR3 comprises 16 residues. The V and J ends lost 0 bases and 0 bases respectively, with 10 bases between them. DNA of the CDR3: TGTGCCAGCAGCTTGGTCGGGACAAAAGCCAAAAACATTCAGTACTTC. Protein: CASSLVGTKAKNIQYF.

The chain's CDR3 is CASSPGQSTGELFF. The CDR3 region has the DNA TGTGCCAGCAGCCCGGGACAATCCACCGGGGAGCTGTTTTTT. The chain joins TRBV5-6 to TRBJ2-2; TRBD1 is a possible D gene (6 bases). The CDR3 runs 14 residues. V dropped 4 bases and J dropped 4 bases, with 11 bases sitting between them. Germline V CDR1 and CDR2: SGHDT, YYEEEE.

The gene calls are TRBV6-6 and TRBJ1-4; D uncertain. This CDR3 has 16 amino acids. Germline CDR1 MNHNY, CDR2 SVGAGI (reference sequence). V was clipped by 0 bases and J by 3 bases, with 11 bases between them. The CDR3 protein is CASSYSTLGANEKLFF. In DNA, the CDR3 is TGTGCCAGCAGTTACTCGACCTTGGGAGCTAATGAAAAACTGTTTTTT.

Only one count was recorded for this clone. The chain links TRBV7-9 to TRBJ2-1, with TRBD1 as a possible D gene (7 bases). In germline, CDR1 is SEHNR, CDR2 FQNEAQ (reference sequence). The CDR3 is 18 residues long. Deletions cut 0 bases from V and 1 base from J, with 16 bases between. Here the CDR3 reads CASSLALTGDSSYNEQFF. DNA for the CDR3: TGTGCCAGCAGCTTAGCGCTAACGGGGGACAGTTCCTACAATGAGCAGTTCTTC.

J is TRBJ1-5 and V is TRBV29-1, with a weak D call TRBD1 (5 bases). This CDR3 contains 12 residues. Germline lookup yields CDR1 SQVTM and CDR2 ANQGSEA. Between the trimmed V and J ends, which lost 6 bases and 4 bases, there was a span of 10 bases. This CDR3 reads CSVGEGNQPQHF. In DNA form, the CDR3 reads TGCAGCGTCGGGGAGGGGAATCAGCCCCAGCATTTT.

This clone was seen more than once but under ten times. This chain links TRBV28 with TRBJ1-2; 7 nucleotides agree with TRBD1. Germline assignment: CDR1 MDHEN and CDR2 SYDVKM. With 5 bases clipped from V and 4 bases from J, the junction kept 7 bases outside the gene matches. This CDR3 is built from 14 residues. The CDR3 nucleotides are TGTGCCAGCAGTGAGACCGGGACAGTCTATGGCTACACCTTC. Its translation: CASSETGTVYGYTF.

The J gene is TRBJ2-2, the V gene TRBV6-6; D is perhaps TRBD2 (6 bases). The CDR3 runs 13 residues. Trimming took off 6 bases at V and 1 base at J, with 6 bases between the two ends. From germline, CDR1 is MNHNY and CDR2 SVGAGI (reference sequence). CDR3 DNA sequence: TGTGCCAGCAGAGCGGGGAACACCGGGGAGCTGTTTTTT. This encodes CASRAGNTGELFF.

J is TRBJ2-7 and V is TRBV11-3, with TRBD2 matching 12 bases. The CDR3 has 15 amino acids. Trimming at V came to 3 bases and at J to 6 bases, leaving 6 bases not matched to a gene. Germline V CDR1 and CDR2: SGHNT, YENEEA. This CDR3 reads CASSFALAGGREQYF. CDR3 nucleotide sequence: TGTGCCAGCAGCTTCGCTCTAGCGGGAGGGCGCGAGCAGTACTTC.

The rearrangement joins TRBV28 to TRBJ2-7; TRBD1 aligns across 7 bases. Germline-derived CDR1 and CDR2 are MDHEN and SYDVKM. Unmatched junction bases numbered 7, after V lost 5 bases and J lost 0 bases. The CDR3 sequence is 15 residues long. The CDR3 DNA follows: TGTGCCAGCAGTCCACGACAGGGTTTCTCCTACGAGCAGTACTTC. Translated, it gives CASSPRQGFSYEQYF.

V gene TRBV10-3 combines with J gene TRBJ2-1, with 8 bases fitting TRBD1. The V segment lost 6 bases and the J segment 10 bases; nucleotides outside the gene matches: 5. This CDR3 is built from 12 residues. CDR1 ENHRY and CDR2 SYGVKD come from the germline V gene. CDR3 sequence: CAISPTGGEQFF. The CDR3 coding sequence is TGTGCCATCAGCCCTACAGGGGGGGAGCAGTTCTTC.

Here the CDR3 reads CASSLGRRTSTDTQYF. In nucleotides, the CDR3 is TGTGCCAGCAGCTTAGGGAGGAGAACTAGCACAGATACGCAGTATTTT. The chain is built from TRBV7-3 and TRBJ2-3, with D possibly being TRBD2 (6 bases). The CDR3 contains 16 residues. Germline V lookup: CDR1 SGHTA, CDR2 FQGTGA. V lost 2 bases to trimming and J lost 0 bases, with 12 bases between them.

The V call is TRBV4-2, the J call TRBJ2-1; D is uncertain. V lost 1 base and J 6 bases, leaving 16 bases between the germline ends. Germline loops: CDR1 LGHNA, CDR2 YNFKEQ. The CDR3 is made up of 16 amino acids. In nucleotides, the CDR3 is TGTGCCAGCAGCCAAGCGATGAAGTTGGCACGCAATGAGCAGTTCTTC. Amino acids: CASSQAMKLARNEQFF.

V and J are TRBV6-1 and TRBJ2-7, with 11 bases lining up with TRBD1. Germline trimming cut 5 bases from V and 2 bases from J; bases unmatched to any gene: 5. The CDR3 totals 15 residues. Germline V gene data show CDR1 as MNHNS and CDR2 as SASEGT. For the CDR3, the DNA is TGTGCCAGCAGTCGGCCGGGACAGGGGGCCTACGAGCAGTACTTC. Protein sequence: CASSRPGQGAYEQYF.

This chain connects TRBV28 to TRBJ2-2, with a weak D call TRBD2 (6 bases). This CDR3 region has 13 residues. Germline CDR1 reads MDHEN; CDR2 reads SYDVKM. V dropped 6 bases and J dropped 7 bases, with 12 bases sitting between them. The chain's CDR3 is CASRGWGVGELFF. CDR3 in DNA: TGTGCCAGCAGGGGCTGGGGGGTCGGGGAGCTGTTTTTT.

In DNA, the CDR3 is TGTGCCAGCTCACGAGCCGGGACAGGGGCCCCTGAAGCTTTCTTT. Translating it yields CASSRAGTGAPEAFF. The chain links TRBV18 to TRBJ1-1, with 10 bases fitting TRBD1. Per germline, CDR1 KGHSH and CDR2 LQKENI. Losses at the gene ends were 4 bases for V and 6 bases for J; bases not matched to a gene: 8. CDR3 length: 15 residues.